The 3 T cell receptor beta chains below come from one sample, sequenced in a study of vaccination effects on CD4 cells after COVID-19. Sequencing used immunoSEQ multiplex PCR; TCRdb keeps in-frame clones, though not all of them. Of some 41,000 clones in the sample, under 70% were seen once. Their specific antigens are unknown. Before sequencing, viral peptide pools were used by the ViraFEST assay to expand antigen-specific CD4+ T cells. It was after nine to eleven days of culture that CD4+ T cells were isolated. In the vaccine recipients, nucleocapsid antibodies were negative and there was no prior SARS-CoV-2 infection. This sample comprised CD4+ T cells from PBMCs cultured with HCoV-OC43 spike peptides, obtained before COVID-19 vaccination. Subset denoted: HCoV-OC43 spike overlapping peptide pool stimulation. The receptors here all came from a human donor who received a COVID-19 vaccine.

The V call is TRBV27, the J call TRBJ1-1, with D perhaps matching TRBD1 (6 bases). Looked up from germline, CDR1 is MNHEY and CDR2 is SMNVEV (reference sequence). The CDR3 is 17 residues long. With 2 bases removed from V and 8 bases from J, the gap between germline ends came to 24 bases. CDR3 amino acids: CASSLIKGAGVESEAFF. The CDR3 DNA reads TGTGCCAGCAGTTTAATTAAGGGTGCAGGGGTAGAATCCGAAGCTTTCTTT.

In its sample, this clone was seen a few times. The rearrangement links TRBV6-1 to TRBJ2-7, with 7 bases fitting TRBD1. The CDR3 runs 15 residues. V lost 2 bases and J lost 0; bases outside the gene matches: 4. The germline CDR1 and CDR2 sequences are MNHNS and SASEGT. The CDR3 DNA sequence: TGTGCCAGCAGTGAAAGACAGGGATACTCCTACGAGCAGTACTTC. Amino acid sequence: CASSERQGYSYEQYF.

Here the CDR3 DNA reads TGTGCCACCGGGGCCGGCCAGAAAGAGACCCAGTACTTC. This translates into CATGAGQKETQYF. The chain uses TRBV28 and TRBJ2-5, with D perhaps given as TRBD1 or TRBD2 (5 bases each). Germline CDR1 is MDHEN and CDR2 is SYDVKM. This CDR3 has 13 amino acids. The V end lost 10 bases, the J end lost 3 bases, and 15 bases lay between the germline ends.